Listed here are 20 T cell receptor beta chains from one sample, sequenced in a study of cytomegalovirus exposure and HLA in healthy donors. Assay used: immunoSEQ multiplex PCR; TCRdb lists only in-frame clones, some missing. The sample has about 150,000 clones, roughly 87% seen once; the top ten hold 3.5% to 5%. Sequences were obtained from PBMCs. Receptors originate from a young man in good health and CMV-seropositive.

This clone was detected a few times. J is TRBJ1-2 and V is TRBV9, with D maybe TRBD1 (6 bases). The CDR3 extends over 12 amino acids. Germline V gene data show CDR1 as SGDLS and CDR2 as YYNGEE. V lost 1 base, J lost 6 bases, and 7 bases lay in between. The CDR3 DNA reads TGTGCCAGCAGCGTATGGGGGCATGGCTACACCTTC. Translated: CASSVWGHGYTF.

V usage is TRBV30 and J usage is TRBJ1-4, with TRBD1 matching 8 bases. The CDR3 covers 15 residues. Germline V gene sequence: CDR1 GTSNPN, CDR2 SVGIG (reference sequence). V dropped 0 bases and J dropped 7; count of bases not matched to a gene: 7. This CDR3 reads CAWSVIQGGSEKLFF. CDR3 nucleotide sequence: TGTGCCTGGAGTGTAATACAGGGGGGGAGTGAAAAACTGTTTTTT.

The chain couples TRBV27 to TRBJ2-2, with D perhaps TRBD2 (5 bases). With 0 bases removed from V and 0 bases from J, the gap between germline ends came to 5 bases. This CDR3 region has 15 residues. Looked up from germline, CDR1 is MNHEY and CDR2 is SMNVEV (reference sequence). CDR3 coding DNA: TGTGCCAGCAGTTTATCCGGGACGAACACCGGGGAGCTGTTTTTT. Its protein product is CASSLSGTNTGELFF.

CDR3 residues: CASSLLGGSDYGYTF. CDR3 bases: TGTGCCAGCAGCCTATTGGGGGGGTCGGACTATGGCTACACCTTC. The V call is TRBV14, the J call TRBJ1-2; weak D call: TRBD1 (5 bases). The CDR3 has 15 residues. Trimming left V 4 bases short and J 3 bases short, with 15 bases between. CDR1 is SGHDN and CDR2 is FVKESK in the germline V gene.

This chain links TRBV30 with TRBJ2-2; 8 positions agree with TRBD2. The V gene's germline CDR1 is GTSNPN and CDR2 SVGIG (reference sequence). There are 16 residues in the CDR3. The V segment lost 2 bases and the J segment 5 bases; nucleotides outside the gene matches: 10. This CDR3 is CAWSPPGGPRTGELFF. Here the CDR3 DNA reads TGTGCCTGGAGTCCACCGGGAGGGCCTCGGACCGGGGAGCTGTTTTTT.

The gene calls are TRBV11-2 and TRBJ1-1; D not certain. CDR3 size: 15 residues. The V gene lost 5 bases and the J gene lost 8 bases, with 21 bases spanning the gap. The germline V gene has CDR1 SGHAT and CDR2 FQNNGV. DNA of the CDR3: TGTGCCAGCAGCCCCCTTCGGACGGGGTTCACCGAAGCTTTCTTT. Residues: CASSPLRTGFTEAFF.

V and J are TRBV10-3 and TRBJ2-1; D gene uncertain. Germline CDR1 ENHRY, CDR2 SYGVKD. CDR3 length equals 16 residues. Trimming pared 2 bases from V and 6 bases from J, leaving 17 bases between. The chain's CDR3 is CAISEPVSSVGNEQFF. CDR3 coding DNA: TGTGCCATCAGTGAGCCGGTGTCTAGTGTAGGCAATGAGCAGTTCTTC.

As DNA, the CDR3 is TGTGCCAGCAGCTTGGGCCTAGCGGAAACCTACGAGCAGTACTTC. As protein: CASSLGLAETYEQYF. The J gene is TRBJ2-7, the V gene TRBV5-4; TRBD2 aligns across 7 bases. Germline V gene data show CDR1 as SGHNT and CDR2 as YYREEE (reference sequence). With V trimmed by 0 bases and J by 2 bases, 5 bases remained unmatched. The CDR3 spans 15 residues.

The rearrangement uses TRBV7-9 and TRBJ2-7, with 9 nucleotides matching TRBD2. The CDR3 loop spans 15 amino acids. V lost 1 base, J lost 6 bases, and 7 bases stayed unmatched. Germline CDR1 SEHNR, CDR2 FQNEAQ (reference sequence). The CDR3 DNA sequence: TGTGCCAGCAGCTTAGTGGGCGGGAGGGCGGCCGAGCAGTACTTC. This sequence encodes CASSLVGGRAAEQYF.

The chain uses TRBV30 and TRBJ2-7, with 15 bases fitting TRBD2. Trimming took 2 bases from V and 5 from J; bases not matched to a gene: 10. This CDR3 spans 17 amino acids. Looked up from germline, CDR1 is GTSNPN and CDR2 is SVGIG (reference sequence). CDR3 residues: CAWSTQRTSGGANEQYF. The CDR3 bases are TGTGCCTGGAGTACCCAGAGGACTAGCGGGGGGGCGAACGAGCAGTACTTC.

The V call is TRBV5-1, the J call TRBJ2-1; D not certain. Trimming pared 4 bases from V and 6 bases from J, leaving 11 bases between. The CDR3 covers 13 residues. Germline V gene sequence: CDR1 SGHRS, CDR2 YFSETQ. For the CDR3, the DNA is TGCGCCAGCAGCACCCGGGTAGGCAATGAGCAGTTCTTC. Protein: CASSTRVGNEQFF.

The J gene is TRBJ2-7, the V gene TRBV11-2, with 8 bases that match TRBD2. The CDR3 has 17 amino acids. The germline gives CDR1 SGHAT, CDR2 FQNNGV. With V trimmed by 7 bases and J by 2 bases, 16 bases remained unmatched. The CDR3 DNA sequence: TGTGCCAGCATCCCGGGGGGAACGCGGGAGGCTACCTACGAGCAGTACTTC. Translated: CASIPGGTREATYEQYF.

The genes are TRBV7-9 and TRBJ1-4; TRBD1 matches at 8 bases. This CDR3 region has 12 residues. The ends lost 5 bases at V and 13 bases at J; junction bases unmatched: 6. Germline-derived CDR1 and CDR2 are SEHNR and FQNEAQ (reference sequence). CDR3 protein: CASSLTGGPLFF. CDR3 nucleotides: TGTGCCAGCAGCCTAACAGGGGGTCCACTGTTTTTT.

The chain is built from TRBV11-3 and TRBJ1-1; no firm D call. There are 13 residues in the CDR3. The V end was cut by 0 bases, the J end by 4 bases, with 6 bases between. Germline V gives CDR1 SGHNT, CDR2 YENEEA. The CDR3: CASSLEQATEAFF. In DNA, the CDR3 is TGTGCCAGCAGCTTAGAGCAGGCCACTGAAGCTTTCTTT.

The chain combines TRBV28 with TRBJ2-7, with D perhaps matching TRBD1 (6 bases). Trimming cost V 5 bases and J 0 bases, with 14 bases left between them. Germline CDR1 is MDHEN and CDR2 is SYDVKM. The CDR3 contains 15 residues. CDR3 in amino acids: CASSPDSLSSYEQYF. The DNA of the CDR3 is TGTGCCAGCAGTCCGGACAGTCTCTCCTCCTACGAGCAGTACTTC.

This clone appeared a few times. The V gene is TRBV29-1, the J gene TRBJ1-2; a possible D gene is TRBD1 (5 bases). Germline lookup yields CDR1 SQVTM and CDR2 ANQGSEA. The V gene lost 7 bases and the J gene lost 8 bases, with 14 bases spanning the gap. The CDR3 is made up of 11 amino acids. The CDR3, as DNA: TGCAGCGCTTCAGGGTTGGGGGGCTACACCTTC. It codes for CSASGLGGYTF.

The rearrangement links TRBV19 to TRBJ1-5; no clear D gene. Germline V lookup: CDR1 LNHDA, CDR2 SQIVND (reference sequence). CDR3 length: 15 residues. V lost 0 bases and J lost 3, with 9 bases in between. The CDR3 loop reads CASSIDSNANQPQHF. CDR3 coding DNA: TGTGCCAGTAGTATAGACAGTAATGCCAATCAGCCCCAGCATTTT.

The chain uses TRBV6-6 and TRBJ2-7, with a tentative D call TRBD2 (6 bases). Between the trimmed V and J ends, which lost 5 bases and 4 bases, there was a span of 9 bases. The CDR3 totals 12 residues. The germline CDR1 and CDR2 sequences are MNHNY and SVGAGI (reference sequence). In nucleotides, the CDR3 is TGTGCCAGCAGTCACGGGGGTTACGAGCAGTACTTC. It yields the protein CASSHGGYEQYF.

This rearrangement joins TRBV30 to TRBJ2-3; D is possibly TRBD2 (6 bases). The CDR3 length is 13 residues. V was trimmed by 2 bases and J by 6 bases, leaving 12 bases between them. Germline CDR1 GTSNPN, CDR2 SVGIG (reference sequence). The DNA for the CDR3 is TGTGCCTGGAGTCTAACCGGGGGTGATACGCAGTATTTT. Its translation is CAWSLTGGDTQYF.

V gene TRBV6-1 combines with J gene TRBJ1-3, with TRBD1 identical over 7 bases. V was pared by 5 bases and J by 4 bases, with 2 bases of the junction left unmatched. This CDR3 has 13 amino acids. CDR1 and CDR2 (germline): MNHNS, SASEGT. The CDR3 sequence is CASSQGEGNTIYF. CDR3 bases: TGTGCCAGCAGTCAGGGGGAGGGAAACACCATATATTTT.